Listed below are T cell receptor beta chains from one sample, sequenced in a study of T-cell reconstitution after alpha-beta-depleted transplantation in children. TCRdb analysed the PCR reads with MiXCR anew, one entry per CDR3 protein. The sample holds 90,000 to 130,000 distinct CDR3 sequences; under 13% are singletons and the top ten take around 8.5%. Sequences were derived from PBMCs from the stem cell graft donor, sampled from the stem cell graft. The receptors originated from a human donor who donated a stem cell graft to a child with acute lymphoblastic leukemia. Both conserved end residues are part of each CDR3. A D gene is named only where the DNA matches it firmly. Where a row states a size, it is once, few, many or the class of an expanded clone; other rows omit it.

d_gene: -; abundance: many; v_gene: TRBV5-1; j_gene: TRBJ1-1; CDR3aa: CASSLDLNTEAFF; CDR3nt: TGCGCCAGCAGCTTGGACCTGAACACTGAAGCTTTCTTT
d_gene: TRBD1; abundance: many; v_gene: TRBV20-1; j_gene: TRBJ1-1; CDR3aa: CSVLDRALNEAFF; CDR3nt: TGCAGTGTTTTGGACAGGGCTCTAAATGAAGCTTTCTTT
d_gene: -; abundance: many; v_gene: TRBV5-5; j_gene: TRBJ2-3; CDR3aa: CASSLDRAGTDTQYF; CDR3nt: TGTGCCAGCAGCTTGGACAGGGCTGGCACAGATACGCAGTATTTT
d_gene: -; abundance: many; v_gene: TRBV12-3/TRBV12-4; j_gene: TRBJ2-6; CDR3aa: CASSLNLQANVLTF; CDR3nt: TGTGCCAGCAGTTTAAACCTCCAGGCCAACGTCCTGACTTTC
d_gene: -; abundance: many; v_gene: TRBV28; j_gene: TRBJ2-7; CDR3aa: CASTPRGHLKEQYF; CDR3nt: TGTGCCAGCACTCCAAGGGGACATCTCAAAGAGCAGTACTTC
d_gene: -; abundance: many; v_gene: TRBV15; j_gene: TRBJ2-7; CDR3aa: CATSRVLGGSSYEQYF; CDR3nt: TGTGCCACCAGCAGAGTCCTAGGGGGTAGCTCCTACGAGCAGTACTTC
d_gene: TRBD2; abundance: -; v_gene: TRBV25-1; j_gene: TRBJ2-1; CDR3aa: CASSAPGTSGRRHEQFF; CDR3nt: TGTGCCAGCAGCGCGCCCGGGACTAGCGGGAGGAGGCATGAGCAGTTCTTC
d_gene: -; abundance: few; v_gene: TRBV7-7; j_gene: TRBJ2-7; CDR3aa: CASSPSTGQYYEQYF; CDR3nt: TGTGCTAGCAGCCCCTCTACCGGACAGTACTACGAGCAGTACTTC
d_gene: -; abundance: many; v_gene: TRBV5-1; j_gene: TRBJ2-1; CDR3aa: CASSLARVVSYNEQFF; CDR3nt: TGCGCCAGCAGCTTGGCCAGGGTGGTCTCCTACAATGAGCAGTTCTTC
d_gene: -; abundance: many; v_gene: TRBV19; j_gene: TRBJ2-3; CDR3aa: CASSRADQEVIDTQYF; CDR3nt: TGTGCCAGTAGTAGAGCGGACCAGGAGGTAATAGATACGCAGTATTTT
d_gene: -; abundance: many; v_gene: TRBV29-1; j_gene: TRBJ2-3; CDR3aa: CSVDSSTDTQYF; CDR3nt: TGCAGCGTAGACAGCAGCACAGATACGCAGTATTTT